There are many counts of the clone carrying this TCR beta chain. RNA transcripts were the template for amplifying TCR beta CDR3 regions. The study used the HTBI primer set for a first-round RT-PCR of the TCR CDR3. TCRdb re-derived calls from the multiplex PCR reads in MiXCR, one entry per CDR3 protein. The data hold hundreds of thousands of distinct CDR3 sequences, with roughly 14% observed a single time. This record comes from a study of T cells in Graves' hyperthyroidism and ophthalmopathy. Uncontrolled infections, other autoimmune diseases, pregnancy or lactation led to exclusion of patients. The germline V gene has CDR1 LGHDT and CDR2 YNNKEL (reference sequence). The length of the CDR3 is 12 residues. The V and J ends lost 0 bases and 6 bases respectively, with 5 bases between them.

The J gene is TRBJ2-5, the V gene TRBV3-1, with D unclear. This clonotype was sampled from a man aged 18-30 years with Graves' ophthalmopathy. Sequencing was carried out using blood. CDR3 nucleotides: TGTGCCAGCAGCCAAGAATATAAGACCCAGTACTTC. It codes for CASSQEYKTQYF.